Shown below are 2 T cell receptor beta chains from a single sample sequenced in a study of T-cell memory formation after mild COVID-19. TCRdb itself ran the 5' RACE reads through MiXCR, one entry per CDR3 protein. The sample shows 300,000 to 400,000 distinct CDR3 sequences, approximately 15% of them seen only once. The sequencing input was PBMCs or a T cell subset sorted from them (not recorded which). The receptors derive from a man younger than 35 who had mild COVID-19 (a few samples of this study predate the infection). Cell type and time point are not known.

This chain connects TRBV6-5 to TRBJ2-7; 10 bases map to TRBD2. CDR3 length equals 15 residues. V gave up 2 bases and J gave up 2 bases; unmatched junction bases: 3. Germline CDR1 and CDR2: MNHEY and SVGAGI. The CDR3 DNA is TGTGCCAGCAGTTACGCAGCGGGGGGGACCTACGAGCAGTACGTC. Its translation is CASSYAAGGTYEQYV.

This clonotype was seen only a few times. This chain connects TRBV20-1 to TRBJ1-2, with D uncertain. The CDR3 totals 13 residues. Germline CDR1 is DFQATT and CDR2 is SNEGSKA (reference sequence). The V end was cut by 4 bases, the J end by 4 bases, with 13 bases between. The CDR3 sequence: CSATGPPLYGYTF. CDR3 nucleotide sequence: TGCAGTGCTACCGGGCCGCCTCTCTATGGCTACACCTTC.